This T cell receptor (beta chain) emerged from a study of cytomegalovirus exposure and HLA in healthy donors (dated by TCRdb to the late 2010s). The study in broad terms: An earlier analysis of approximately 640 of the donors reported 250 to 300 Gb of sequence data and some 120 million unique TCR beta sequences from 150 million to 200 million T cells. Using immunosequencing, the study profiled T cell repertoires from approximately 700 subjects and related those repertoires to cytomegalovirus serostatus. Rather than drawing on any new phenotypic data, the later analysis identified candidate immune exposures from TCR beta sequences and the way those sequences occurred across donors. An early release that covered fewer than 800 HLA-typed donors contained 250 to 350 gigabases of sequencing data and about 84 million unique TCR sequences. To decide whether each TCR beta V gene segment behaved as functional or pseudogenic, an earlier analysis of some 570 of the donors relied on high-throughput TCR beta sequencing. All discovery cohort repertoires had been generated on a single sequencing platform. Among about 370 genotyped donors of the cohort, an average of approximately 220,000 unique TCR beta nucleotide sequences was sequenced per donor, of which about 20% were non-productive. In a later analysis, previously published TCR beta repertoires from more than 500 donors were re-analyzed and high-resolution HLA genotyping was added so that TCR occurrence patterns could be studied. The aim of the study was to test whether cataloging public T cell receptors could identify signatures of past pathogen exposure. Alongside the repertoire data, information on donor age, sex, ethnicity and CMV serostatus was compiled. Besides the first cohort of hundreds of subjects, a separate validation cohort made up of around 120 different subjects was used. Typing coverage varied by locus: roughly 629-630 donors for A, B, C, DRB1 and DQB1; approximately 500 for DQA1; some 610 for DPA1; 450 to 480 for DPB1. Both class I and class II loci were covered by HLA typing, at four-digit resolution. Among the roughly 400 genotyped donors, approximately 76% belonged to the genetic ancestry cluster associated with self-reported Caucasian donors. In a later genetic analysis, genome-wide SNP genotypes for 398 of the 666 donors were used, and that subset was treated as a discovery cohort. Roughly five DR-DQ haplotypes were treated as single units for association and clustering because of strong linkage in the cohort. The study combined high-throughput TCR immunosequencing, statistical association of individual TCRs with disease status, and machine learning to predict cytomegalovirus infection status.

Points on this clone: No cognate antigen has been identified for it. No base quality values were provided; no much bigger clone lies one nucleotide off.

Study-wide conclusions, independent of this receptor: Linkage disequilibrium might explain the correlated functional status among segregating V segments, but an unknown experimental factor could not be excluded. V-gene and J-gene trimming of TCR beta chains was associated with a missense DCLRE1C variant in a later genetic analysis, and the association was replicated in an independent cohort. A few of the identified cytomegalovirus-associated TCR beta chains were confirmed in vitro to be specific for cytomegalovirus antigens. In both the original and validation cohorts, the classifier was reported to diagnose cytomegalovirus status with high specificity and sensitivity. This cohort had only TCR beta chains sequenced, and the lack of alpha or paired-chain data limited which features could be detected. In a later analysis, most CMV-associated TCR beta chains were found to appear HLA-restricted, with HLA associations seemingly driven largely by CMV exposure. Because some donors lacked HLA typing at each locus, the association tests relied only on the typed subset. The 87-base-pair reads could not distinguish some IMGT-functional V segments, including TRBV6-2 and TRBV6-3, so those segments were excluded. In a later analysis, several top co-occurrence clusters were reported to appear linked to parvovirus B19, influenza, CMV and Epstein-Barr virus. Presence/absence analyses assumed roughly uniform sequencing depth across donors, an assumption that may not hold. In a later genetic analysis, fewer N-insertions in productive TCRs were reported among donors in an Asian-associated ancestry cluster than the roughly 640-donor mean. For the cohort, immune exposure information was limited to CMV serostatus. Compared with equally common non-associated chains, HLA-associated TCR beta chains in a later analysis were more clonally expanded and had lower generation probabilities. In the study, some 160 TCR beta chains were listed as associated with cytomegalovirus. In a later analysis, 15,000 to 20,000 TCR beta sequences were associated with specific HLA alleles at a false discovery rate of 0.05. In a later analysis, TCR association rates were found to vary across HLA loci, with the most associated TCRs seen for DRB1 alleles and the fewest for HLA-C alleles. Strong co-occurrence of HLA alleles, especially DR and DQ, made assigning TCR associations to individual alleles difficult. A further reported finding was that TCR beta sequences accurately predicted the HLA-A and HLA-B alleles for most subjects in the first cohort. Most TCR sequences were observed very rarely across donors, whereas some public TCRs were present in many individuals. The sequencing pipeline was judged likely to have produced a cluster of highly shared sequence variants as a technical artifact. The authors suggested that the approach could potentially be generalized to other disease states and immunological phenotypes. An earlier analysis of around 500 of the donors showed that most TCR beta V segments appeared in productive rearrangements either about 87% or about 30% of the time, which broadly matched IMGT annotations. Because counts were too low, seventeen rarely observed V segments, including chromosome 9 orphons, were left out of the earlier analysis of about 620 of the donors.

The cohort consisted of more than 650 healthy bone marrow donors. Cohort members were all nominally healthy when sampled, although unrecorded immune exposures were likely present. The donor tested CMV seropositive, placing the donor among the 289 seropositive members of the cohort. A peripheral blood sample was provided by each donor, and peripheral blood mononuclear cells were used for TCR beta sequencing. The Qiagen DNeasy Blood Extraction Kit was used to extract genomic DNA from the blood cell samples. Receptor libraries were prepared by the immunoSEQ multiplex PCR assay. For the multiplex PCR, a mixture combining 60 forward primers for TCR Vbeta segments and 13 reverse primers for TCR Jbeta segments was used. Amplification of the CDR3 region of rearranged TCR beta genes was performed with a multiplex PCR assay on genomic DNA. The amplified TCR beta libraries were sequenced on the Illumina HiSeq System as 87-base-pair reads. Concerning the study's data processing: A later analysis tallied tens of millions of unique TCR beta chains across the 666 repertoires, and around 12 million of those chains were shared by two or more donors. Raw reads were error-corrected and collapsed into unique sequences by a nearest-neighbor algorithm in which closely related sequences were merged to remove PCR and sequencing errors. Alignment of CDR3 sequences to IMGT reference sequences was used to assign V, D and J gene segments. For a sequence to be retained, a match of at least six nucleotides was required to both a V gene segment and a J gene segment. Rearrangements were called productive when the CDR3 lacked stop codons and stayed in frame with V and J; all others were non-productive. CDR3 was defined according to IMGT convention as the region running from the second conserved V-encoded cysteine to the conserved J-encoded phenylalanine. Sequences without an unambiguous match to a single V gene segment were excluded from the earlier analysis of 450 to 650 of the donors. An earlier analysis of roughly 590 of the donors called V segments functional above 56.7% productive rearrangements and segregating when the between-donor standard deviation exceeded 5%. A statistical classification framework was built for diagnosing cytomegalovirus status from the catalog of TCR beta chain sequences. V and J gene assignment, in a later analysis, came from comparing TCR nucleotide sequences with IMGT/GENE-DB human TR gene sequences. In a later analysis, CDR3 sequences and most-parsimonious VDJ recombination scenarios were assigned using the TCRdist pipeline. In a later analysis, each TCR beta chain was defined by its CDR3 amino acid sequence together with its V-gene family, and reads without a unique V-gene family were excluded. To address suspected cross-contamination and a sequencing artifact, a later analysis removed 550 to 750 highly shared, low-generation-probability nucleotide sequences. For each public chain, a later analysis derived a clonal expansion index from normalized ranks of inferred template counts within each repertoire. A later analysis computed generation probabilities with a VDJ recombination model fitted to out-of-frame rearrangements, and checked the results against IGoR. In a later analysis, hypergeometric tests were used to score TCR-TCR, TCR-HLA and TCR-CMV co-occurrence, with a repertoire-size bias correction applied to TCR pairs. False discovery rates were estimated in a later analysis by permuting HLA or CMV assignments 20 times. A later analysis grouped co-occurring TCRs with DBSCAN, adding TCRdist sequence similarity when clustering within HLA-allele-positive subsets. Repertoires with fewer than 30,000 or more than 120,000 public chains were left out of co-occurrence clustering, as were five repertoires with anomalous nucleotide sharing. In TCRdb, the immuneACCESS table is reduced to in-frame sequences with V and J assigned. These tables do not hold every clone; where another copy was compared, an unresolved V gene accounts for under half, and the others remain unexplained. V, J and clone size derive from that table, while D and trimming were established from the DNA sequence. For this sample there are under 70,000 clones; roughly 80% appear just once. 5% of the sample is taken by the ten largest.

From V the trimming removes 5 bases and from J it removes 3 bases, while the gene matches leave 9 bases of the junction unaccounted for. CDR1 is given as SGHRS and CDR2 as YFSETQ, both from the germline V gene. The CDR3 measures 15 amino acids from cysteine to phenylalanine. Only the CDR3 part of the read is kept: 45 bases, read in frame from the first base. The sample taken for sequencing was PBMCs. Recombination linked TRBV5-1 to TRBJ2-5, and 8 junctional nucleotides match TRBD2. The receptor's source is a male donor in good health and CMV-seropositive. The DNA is TGCGCCAGCAGAATTGGCGGGGGGCAAAAAGAGACCCAGTACTTC. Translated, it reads CASRIGGGQKETQYF.